One sample yielded the 16 T cell receptor beta chains listed below, sequenced in a study of blood T cells in healthy people across ages. A second PCR, run for about 7 to 11 cycles, used a sample-barcoded 5' primer plus a J-beta primer mix. One entry per CDR3 protein results from TCRdb running MiXCR on the 5' RACE reads. This repertoire shows about 800,000 distinct CDR3 sequences, more than 45% found once; its top ten account for approximately 21%. The sample taken for sequencing was blood. These receptors all come from a man aged 30 to 45 in good health.

This clonotype was detected once. At one end the junction does not follow the germline gene, possibly because of a read error. The chain uses TRBV5-1 and TRBJ2-5; a weak D match, TRBD2 (6 bases). Germline CDR1 is SGHRS and CDR2 is YFSETQ. The CDR3 consists of 15 residues. The CDR3: CASSPYKEGSETQYF. CDR3 nucleotides: TGCGCTAGCAGCCCCTATAAGGAGGGTTCAGAGACCCAGTACTTC.

The chain is built from TRBV6-2 or TRBV6-3 and TRBJ1-5; the D is unclear. The V and J ends lost 0 bases and 1 base respectively, with 4 bases between them. Germline loops: CDR1 MNHEY, CDR2 SVGEGT. The CDR3 covers 14 residues. CDR3 protein: CASSYSLSNQPQHF. The CDR3 nucleotides are TGTGCCAGCAGTTACTCTCTGAGCAATCAGCCCCAGCATTTT.

V is TRBV9 and J is TRBJ1-2, with no clear D. This CDR3 contains 12 residues. Germline CDR1 is SGDLS and CDR2 is YYNGEE. The ends were cut back, 1 base at V and 6 bases at J, with 7 bases in the middle. The CDR3 DNA reads TGTGCCAGCAGCGTACTGGGAAATGGCTACACCTTC. Amino acids: CASSVLGNGYTF.

This chain uses TRBV3-1 with TRBJ2-4, with D tentatively TRBD1 (6 bases). Judging by the DNA end, TRBJ2-7 fits better; the J call may be wrong. This CDR3 contains 14 residues. CDR1 LGHDT and CDR2 YNNKEL come from the germline V gene (reference sequence). The CDR3 sequence is CASSQNRVLYEQYF. The CDR3 coding sequence is TGTGCCAGCAGCCAAAACAGGGTCCTCTACGAGCAGTACTTC.

The V call is TRBV10-2, the J call TRBJ2-1; D is uncertain. Germline loops: CDR1 WSHSY, CDR2 SAAADI. The CDR3 is 14 residues long. V was shortened by 7 bases and J by 3 bases, with 13 bases between the two germline ends. The CDR3 loop is CASTTPEVYNEQFF. In DNA form, the CDR3 reads TGCGCCAGCACTACGCCAGAGGTCTACAATGAGCAGTTCTTC.

This clonotype came up a few times. The chain is built from TRBV15 and TRBJ2-1; 8 bases match TRBD2. The CDR3 is made up of 14 amino acids. V gave up 8 bases and J gave up 6 bases; unmatched junction bases: 9. CDR1 LNHNV and CDR2 YYDKDF come from the germline V gene (reference sequence). CDR3 sequence reads: CATRSGGRTNEQFF. DNA for the CDR3: TGTGCCACCCGTAGTGGCGGGAGGACCAATGAGCAGTTCTTC.

The V gene is TRBV5-1, the J gene TRBJ1-1, with TRBD1 as a possible D gene (5 bases). CDR3 size: 16 residues. The germline gives CDR1 SGHRS, CDR2 YFSETQ. V was trimmed by 0 bases and J by 0 bases, leaving 12 bases between them. The CDR3 DNA reads as TGCGCCAGCAGCTTGGTAGGTGGGACGATGAACACTGAAGCTTTCTTT. Translating gives CASSLVGGTMNTEAFF.

The CDR3 DNA reads as TGTGCCAGCACCAACCTGGGAGAGGGGGCCGAGCAGTTCTTC. Translation gives CASTNLGEGAEQFF. J is TRBJ2-1 and V is TRBV7-9, with 7 bases lining up with TRBD1. Germline lookup yields CDR1 SEHNR and CDR2 FQNEAQ (reference sequence). The V and J ends lost 7 bases and 10 bases, in that order; junction bases with no gene match: 13. The CDR3 runs to 14 residues.

The J gene is TRBJ1-4, the V gene TRBV10-3; the D is unclear. Germline lookup yields CDR1 ENHRY and CDR2 SYGVKD. The V gene lost 4 bases and the J gene lost 13 bases, with 16 bases spanning the gap. The CDR3 contains 13 residues. Here the CDR3 reads CAISGVSFVRLFF. The CDR3 region has the DNA TGTGCCATCAGTGGGGTGTCCTTTGTCCGACTGTTTTTT.

V is TRBV27 and J is TRBJ1-2; 8 nucleotides line up with TRBD1. There are 14 residues in the CDR3. Trimming took 4 bases from V and 2 from J; bases not matched to a gene: 3. Germline assignment: CDR1 MNHEY and CDR2 SMNVEV (reference sequence). The CDR3: CASSYTGGNYGYTF. The DNA of the CDR3 is TGTGCCAGCAGTTATACAGGGGGAAACTATGGCTACACCTTC.

The gene calls are TRBV15 and TRBJ2-7, with D unresolved. V lost 5 bases, J lost 2 bases, and 10 bases lay in between. CDR3 length equals 13 residues. Germline CDR1 and CDR2: LNHNV and YYDKDF (reference sequence). The CDR3 DNA is TGTGCCACCAGCGGTGGGGTTACCTACGAGCAGTACTTC. It translates to CATSGGVTYEQYF. Full variable domain (missing parts from reference TRBV15 and TRBJ2-7): DAMVIQNPRYQVTQFGKPVTLSCSQTLNHNVMYWYQQKSSQAPKLLFHYYDKDFNNEADTPDNFQSRRPNTSFCFLDIRSPGLGDTAMYLCATSGGVTYEQYFGPGTRLTVT.

This clonotype showed up just a few times. The chain couples TRBV6-5 to TRBJ2-3; D unclear. CDR1 and CDR2 from the germline V gene are MNHEY and SVGAGI. Between the trimmed V and J ends, which lost 6 bases and 1 base, there was a span of 11 bases. The CDR3 is 14 amino acids. CDR3 nucleotides: TGTGCCAGCAGCCTCAAAGTCGGCACAGATACGCAGTATTTT. The encoded protein is CASSLKVGTDTQYF.

This clonotype was detected only a few times. The gene calls are TRBV6-5 and TRBJ2-3; the match to TRBD1 covers 8 bases. Germline V gene data show CDR1 as MNHEY and CDR2 as SVGAGI. The V gene end was trimmed by 0 bases and the J gene end by 2 bases; junction bases not matched to a gene: 1. The CDR3 loop spans 15 amino acids. The CDR3 is CASSYSGQDTDTQYF. The CDR3 DNA sequence: TGTGCCAGCAGTTACTCGGGACAGGACACAGATACGCAGTATTTT.

This clonotype was recorded only once. It may be a read error: a sequence one base away is much more abundant. The CDR3 carries no conserved terminal phenylalanine or tryptophan, so it likely arises from a read error. The chain combines TRBV4-3 with TRBJ2-7, with TRBD1 matching 9 bases. The CDR3 sequence is 15 residues long. The V and J ends lost 0 bases and 3 bases, in that order; junction bases with no gene match: 3. Germline lookup yields CDR1 LGHNA and CDR2 YSLEER. The DNA for the CDR3 is TGCGCCAGCAGCCAAGAGGACAGGGGAGGCTACGAGCAGTACTTA. It codes for CASSQEDRGGYEQYL.

This chain uses TRBV28 with TRBJ2-2; TRBD2 matches 7 bases. Germline assignment: CDR1 MDHEN and CDR2 SYDVKM. Trimming took 4 bases from V and 4 from J; bases not matched to a gene: 12. The CDR3 is made up of 17 amino acids. The CDR3 bases are TGTGCCAGCAGTTCAATTTTCGGGAGGCGCGCCACCGGGGAGCTGTTTTTT. Translating gives CASSSIFGRRATGELFF.

The genes are TRBV7-2 and TRBJ1-1, with 8 bases matching TRBD1. The V segment lost 4 bases and the J segment 0 bases; nucleotides outside the gene matches: 4. Looked up from germline, CDR1 is SGHTA and CDR2 is FQGNSA. The CDR3 covers 15 residues. CDR3 amino acids: CASSSGQGLNTEAFF. CDR3 in DNA: TGTGCCAGCAGCTCCGGACAGGGTTTGAACACTGAAGCTTTCTTT.